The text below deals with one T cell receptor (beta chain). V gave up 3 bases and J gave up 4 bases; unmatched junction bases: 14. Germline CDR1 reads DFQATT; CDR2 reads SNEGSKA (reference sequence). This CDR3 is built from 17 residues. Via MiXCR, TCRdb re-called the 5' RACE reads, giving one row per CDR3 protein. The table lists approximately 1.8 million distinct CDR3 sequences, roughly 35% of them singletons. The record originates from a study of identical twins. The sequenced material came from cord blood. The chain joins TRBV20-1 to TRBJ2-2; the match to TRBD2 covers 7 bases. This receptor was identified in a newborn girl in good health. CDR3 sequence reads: CSARAYGLVSGTGELFF. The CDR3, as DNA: TGCAGTGCTAGGGCCTATGGACTAGTTTCCGGCACCGGGGAGCTGTTTTTT.